These 5 T cell receptor beta chains were sequenced from one sample in a study of shared clonotypes between healthy human individuals. Profiled with immunoSEQ multiplex PCR; TCRdb holds only in-frame clones, not every one. Of approximately 2,000,000 clones listed, just under 95% were seen once; the top ten hold approximately 0.4%. The sample was naive CD4+ T cells from PBMCs. Noted subset: CD45RA+ positively selected. The receptors derive from a man aged 18 to 30 in good health. Some clones in this sample may be carry-over from other donors' samples.

V is TRBV5-1 and J is TRBJ1-1, with D perhaps TRBD1 (5 bases). Germline lookup yields CDR1 SGHRS and CDR2 YFSETQ. V gave up 0 bases and J gave up 3 bases, with 12 bases separating them. This CDR3 comprises 15 residues. CDR3 coding DNA: TGCGCCAGCAGCTTGGTTTCCGGGGCCCACACTGAAGCTTTCTTT. It specifies CASSLVSGAHTEAFF.

V and J are TRBV4-1 and TRBJ1-2, with TRBD1 matching over 7 bases. This CDR3 is built from 19 residues. In germline, CDR1 is MGHRA, CDR2 YSYEKL. Trimming at V came to 0 bases and at J to 8 bases, leaving 21 bases not matched to a gene. The CDR3 region is CASSQDPGRIRDSQRGYTF. As DNA, the CDR3 is TGCGCCAGCAGCCAAGATCCGGGACGTATTAGGGACAGCCAGAGGGGCTACACCTTC.

The chain has TRBV11-3 and TRBJ2-1; 9 nucleotides match TRBD2. V dropped 6 bases and J dropped 8; count of bases not matched to a gene: 11. The CDR3 runs 15 residues. Looked up from germline, CDR1 is SGHNT and CDR2 is YENEEA. The CDR3 reads CASSLTLAGTHEQFF. The CDR3 DNA reads TGTGCCAGCAGTCTTACCCTAGCGGGGACCCATGAGCAGTTCTTC.

V is TRBV25-1 and J is TRBJ2-1; TRBD2 agrees at 11 bases. The CDR3 spans 14 residues. The germline gives CDR1 MGHDK, CDR2 SYGVNS. Trimming at V came to 6 bases and at J to 5 bases, leaving 3 bases not matched to a gene. The CDR3 region is CASRLAGAHNEQFF. The CDR3 nucleotides are TGTGCCAGCAGACTAGCGGGAGCCCACAATGAGCAGTTCTTC.

The rearrangement joins TRBV7-8 to TRBJ2-3, with 8 positions matching TRBD2. Germline-derived CDR1 and CDR2 are SGHVS and FQNEAQ. This CDR3 contains 13 residues. Trimming at V came to 4 bases and at J to 9 bases, leaving 6 bases not matched to a gene. The CDR3 DNA reads as TGTGCCAGCAGCTACTCGCGGGAGGTGACGCAGTATTTT. It codes for CASSYSREVTQYF. Supplemented by reference TRBV7-8 and TRBJ2-3, the full variable domain reads GAGVSQSPRYKVAKRGQDVALRCDPISGHVSLFWYQQALGQGPEFLTYFQNEAQLDKSGLPSDRFFAERPEGSVSTLKIQRTQQEDSAVYLCASSYSREVTQYFGPGTRLTVL.